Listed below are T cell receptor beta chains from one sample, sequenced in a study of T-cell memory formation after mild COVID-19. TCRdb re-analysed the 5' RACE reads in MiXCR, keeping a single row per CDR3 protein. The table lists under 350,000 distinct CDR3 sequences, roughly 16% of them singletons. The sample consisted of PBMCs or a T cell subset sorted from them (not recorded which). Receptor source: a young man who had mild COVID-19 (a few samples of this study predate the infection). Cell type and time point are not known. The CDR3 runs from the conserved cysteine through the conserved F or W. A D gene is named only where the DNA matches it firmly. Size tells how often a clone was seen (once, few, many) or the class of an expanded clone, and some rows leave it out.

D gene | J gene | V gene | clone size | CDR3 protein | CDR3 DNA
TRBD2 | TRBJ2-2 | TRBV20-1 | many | CSARERGANTGELFF | TGCAGTGCTAGAGAGCGGGGGGCGAACACCGGGGAGCTGTTTTTT
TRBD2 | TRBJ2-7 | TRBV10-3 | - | CAISDPGGSYYEQYF | TGTGCCATCAGTGACCCGGGGGGATCTTACTACGAGCAGTACTTC
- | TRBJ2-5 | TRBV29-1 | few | CSVYLLPLETQYF | TGCAGCGTTTACCTCCTCCCGTTGGAGACCCAGTACTTC
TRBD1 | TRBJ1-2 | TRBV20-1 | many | CSARVTGGGYGYTF | TGCAGTGCTAGAGTTACAGGGGGCGGCTATGGCTACACCTTC
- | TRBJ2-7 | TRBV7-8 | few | CASSPPPSLEQYF | TGTGCCAGCAGCCCACCCCCTTCGCTCGAGCAGTACTTC
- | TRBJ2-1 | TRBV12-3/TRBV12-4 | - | CASSDLGGHEQFF | TGTGCCAGCAGTGACCTGGGGGGCCATGAGCAGTTCTTC
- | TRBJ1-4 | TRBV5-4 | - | CASSLEGGRNEKLFF | TGTGCCAGCAGCCTGGAGGGCGGGAGGAATGAAAAACTGTTTTTT
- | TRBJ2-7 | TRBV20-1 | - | CSARDLTYEQYF | TGCAGTGCTAGAGATTTAACATACGAGCAGTACTTC
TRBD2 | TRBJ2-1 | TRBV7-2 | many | CASSLGRRGGRFVDEQFF | TGTGCCAGCAGCTTAGGGAGGCGCGGGGGAAGGTTCGTCGATGAGCAGTTCTTC
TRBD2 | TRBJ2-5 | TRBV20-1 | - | CSARDLSGGALETQYF | TGCAGTGCTAGAGATCTGAGCGGGGGGGCCTTGGAGACCCAGTACTTC
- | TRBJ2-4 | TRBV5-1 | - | CASSLAEGAMNIQYF | TGCGCCAGCAGCTTGGCGGAGGGTGCAATGAACATTCAGTACTTC
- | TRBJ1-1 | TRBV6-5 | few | CASSSPMGTEAFF | TGTGCCAGCAGTTCCCCCATGGGGACTGAAGCTTTCTTT
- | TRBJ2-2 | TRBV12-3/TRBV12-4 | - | CASSPVGDTGELFF | TGTGCCAGCAGTCCCGTTGGCGACACCGGGGAGCTGTTTTTT
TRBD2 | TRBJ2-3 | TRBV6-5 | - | CASSYQLAGGRDTQYF | TGTGCCAGCAGTTACCAACTAGCGGGGGGGCGAGATACGCAGTATTTT
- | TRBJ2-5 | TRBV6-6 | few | CASSYFGRETQYF | TGTGCCAGCAGTTACTTCGGGAGAGAGACCCAGTACTTC
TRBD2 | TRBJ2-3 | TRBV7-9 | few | CASSLAVSGGDTQYF | TGTGCCAGCAGCTTAGCAGTGAGCGGGGGAGATACGCAGTATTTT
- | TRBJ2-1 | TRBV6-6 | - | CASSYTRVDEQFF | TGTGCCAGCAGTTACACTAGGGTAGATGAGCAGTTCTTC
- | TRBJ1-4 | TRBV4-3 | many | CASSQVGSGIAEKLFF | TGCGCCAGCAGCCAAGTAGGGTCAGGGATTGCTGAAAAACTGTTTTTT
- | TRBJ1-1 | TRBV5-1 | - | CASSSGYKGNTEAFF | TGCGCCAGCAGCTCAGGCTATAAGGGGAACACTGAAGCTTTCTTT
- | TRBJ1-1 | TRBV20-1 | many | CSARDDLEQGPNTEAFF | TGCAGTGCTAGAGATGACCTAGAACAGGGACCGAACACTGAAGCTTTCTTT
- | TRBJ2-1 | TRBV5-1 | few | CASSPMTDFSYNEQFF | TGCGCCAGCAGCCCGATGACAGATTTCTCCTACAATGAGCAGTTCTTC
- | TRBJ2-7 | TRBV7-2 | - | CASSRGLSSYEQYF | TGTGCCAGCAGCCGCGGACTGAGCTCCTACGAGCAGTACTTC
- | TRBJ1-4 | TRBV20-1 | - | CSAITWTEATNEKLFF | TGCAGTGCCATTACATGGACAGAAGCAACTAATGAAAAACTGTTTTTT
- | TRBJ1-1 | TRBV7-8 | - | CASSPGTFVNTEAFF | TGTGCCAGCAGTCCCGGGACATTCGTGAATACTGAAGCTTTCTTT
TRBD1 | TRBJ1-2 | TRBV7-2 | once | CASSPGGGAGGYTF | TGTGCCAGCAGCCCAGGGGGGGGCGCTGGTGGCTACACCTTC
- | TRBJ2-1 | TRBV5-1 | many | CASSLNEPRGQFF | TGCGCCAGCAGCTTAAATGAGCCTCGGGGGCAGTTCTTC
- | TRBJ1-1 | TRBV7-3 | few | CASSSGAANTEAFF | TGTGCCAGCAGCTCGGGGGCGGCGAACACTGAAGCTTTCTTT
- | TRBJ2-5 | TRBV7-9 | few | CASSPDPGPSQLQETQYF | TGTGCCAGCAGCCCAGATCCGGGCCCTAGCCAACTCCAAGAGACCCAGTACTTC
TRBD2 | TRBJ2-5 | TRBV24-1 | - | CATSTLLAGGETQYF | TGTGCCACCAGTACTCTTCTAGCGGGGGGCGAGACCCAGTACTTC
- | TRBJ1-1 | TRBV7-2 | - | CASSLVSARTENTEAFF | TGTGCCAGCAGCTTAGTCAGCGCGAGGACGGAGAACACTGAAGCTTTCTTT
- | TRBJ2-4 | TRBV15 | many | CATGRGAGPDIQYF | TGTGCCACCGGCCGTGGGGCGGGGCCGGACATTCAGTACTTC
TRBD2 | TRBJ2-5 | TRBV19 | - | CASSLSFQRGGAETQYF | TGTGCCAGTAGTTTGTCTTTCCAGCGGGGTGGGGCAGAGACCCAGTACTTC
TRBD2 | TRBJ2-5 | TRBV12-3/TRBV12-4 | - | CASSRTSGGAGETQYF | TGTGCCAGCAGTCGGACTAGCGGGGGGGCTGGGGAGACCCAGTACTTC
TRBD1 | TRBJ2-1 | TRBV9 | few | CASSGNRGEQFF | TGTGCCAGCAGCGGAAACAGGGGTGAGCAGTTCTTC
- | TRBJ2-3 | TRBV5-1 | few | CASSSDTSTDTQYF | TGCGCCAGCAGCTCTGATACTAGCACAGATACGCAGTATTTT
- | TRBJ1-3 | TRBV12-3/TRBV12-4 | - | CASSRGLGGNTIYF | TGTGCCAGCAGCCGGGGGCTGGGAGGAAACACCATATATTTT